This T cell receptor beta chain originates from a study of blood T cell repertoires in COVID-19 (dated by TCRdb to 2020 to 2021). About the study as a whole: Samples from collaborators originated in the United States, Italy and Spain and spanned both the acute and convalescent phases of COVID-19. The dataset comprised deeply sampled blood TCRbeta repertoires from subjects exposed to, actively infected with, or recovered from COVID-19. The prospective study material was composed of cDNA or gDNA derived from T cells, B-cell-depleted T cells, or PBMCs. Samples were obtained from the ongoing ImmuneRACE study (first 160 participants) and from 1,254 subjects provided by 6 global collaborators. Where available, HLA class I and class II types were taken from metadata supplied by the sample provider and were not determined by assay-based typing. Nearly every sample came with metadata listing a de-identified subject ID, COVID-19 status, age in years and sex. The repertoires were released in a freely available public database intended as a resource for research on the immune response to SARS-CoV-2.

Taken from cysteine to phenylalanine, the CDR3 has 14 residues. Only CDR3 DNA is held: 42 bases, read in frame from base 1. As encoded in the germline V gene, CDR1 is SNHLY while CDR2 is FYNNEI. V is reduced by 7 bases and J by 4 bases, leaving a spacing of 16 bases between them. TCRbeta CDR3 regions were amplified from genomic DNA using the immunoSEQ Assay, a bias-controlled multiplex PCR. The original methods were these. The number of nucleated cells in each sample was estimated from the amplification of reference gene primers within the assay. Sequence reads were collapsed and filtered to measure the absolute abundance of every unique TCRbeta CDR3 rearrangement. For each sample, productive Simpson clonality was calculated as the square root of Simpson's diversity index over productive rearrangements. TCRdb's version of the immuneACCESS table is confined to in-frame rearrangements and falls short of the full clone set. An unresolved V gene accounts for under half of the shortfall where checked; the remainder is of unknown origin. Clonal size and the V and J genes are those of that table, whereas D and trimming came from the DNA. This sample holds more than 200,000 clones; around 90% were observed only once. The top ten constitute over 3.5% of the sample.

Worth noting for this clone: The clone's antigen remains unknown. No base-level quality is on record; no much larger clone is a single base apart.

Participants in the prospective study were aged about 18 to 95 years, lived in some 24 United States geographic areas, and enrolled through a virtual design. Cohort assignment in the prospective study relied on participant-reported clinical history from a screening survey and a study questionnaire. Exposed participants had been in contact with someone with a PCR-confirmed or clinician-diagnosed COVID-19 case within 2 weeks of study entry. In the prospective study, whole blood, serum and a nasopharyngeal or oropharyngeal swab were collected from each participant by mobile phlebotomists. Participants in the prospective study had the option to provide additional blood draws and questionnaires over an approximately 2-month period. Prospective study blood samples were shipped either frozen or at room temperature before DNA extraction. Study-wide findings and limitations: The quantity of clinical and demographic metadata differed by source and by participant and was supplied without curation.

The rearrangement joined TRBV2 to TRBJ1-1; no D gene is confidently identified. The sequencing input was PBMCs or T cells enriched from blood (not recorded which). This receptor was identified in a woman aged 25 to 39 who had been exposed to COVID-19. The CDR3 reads CASNRMETPTEAFF. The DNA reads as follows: TGTGCCAGCAACCGAATGGAGACGCCCACTGAAGCTTTCTTT.